This T cell receptor (beta chain) derives from a study of response to subunit inactivated influenza vaccine. The study, taken as a whole, reports: That few new T cells are recruited by each seasonal influenza vaccination was the authors' suggestion.

Trimming removed 0 bases from V and 2 bases from J, with 11 bases in between. CDR3 length equals 14 residues. The germline gives CDR1 DFQATT, CDR2 SNEGSKA (reference sequence). From the RT-PCR reads, TCRdb called clonotypes with MiXCR, one entry per CDR3 protein. The data contain around 480,000 distinct CDR3 sequences, about a tenth of them seen just once; the ten biggest clones take up around 12%. This clonotype was observed at least ten times. Its target is not known. V gene TRBV20-1 combines with J gene TRBJ2-7, with unresolved D. The receptor's source is a man in his fifties who received an inactivated influenza vaccine. Here the sequenced sample was PBMCs from blood, taken roughly 6 weeks after vaccination. In nucleotides, the CDR3 is TGCAGTGCTAGAGATCCCCACCGTGCCTACGAGCAGTACTTC. Translation: CSARDPHRAYEQYF.